The 24 T cell receptor beta chains in this list originate from one sample, sequenced in a study of cytomegalovirus exposure and HLA in healthy donors. PCR amplification relied on 60 Vbeta primers (plus 13 Jbeta primers). The method was immunoSEQ multiplex PCR; TCRdb's version includes in-frame clones alone and lacks a portion of them. The table shows roughly 170,000 clones, with more than 70% occurring only once. Sample: PBMCs. These receptors all stem from a girl aged 10 to 17 in good health and CMV-seronegative.

The J gene is TRBJ2-3, the V gene TRBV5-6; 7 nucleotides line up with TRBD1. With 4 bases clipped from V and 1 base from J, the junction kept 6 bases outside the gene matches. The germline CDR1 and CDR2 sequences are SGHDT and YYEEEE. The CDR3 loop spans 15 amino acids. The DNA for the CDR3 is TGTGCCAGCAGCGATCCGGGACAGCGCACAGATACGCAGTATTTT. It is translated as CASSDPGQRTDTQYF.

This clone was seen more than once but under ten times. The gene calls are TRBV25-1 and TRBJ1-6; no definite D call. Germline CDR1 is MGHDK and CDR2 is SYGVNS. The CDR3 is made up of 14 amino acids. V was shortened by 6 bases and J by 7 bases, with 13 bases between the two germline ends. CDR3 amino acids: CASSSRGWNSPLHF. CDR3 DNA: TGTGCCAGCAGCTCCCGGGGTTGGAATTCACCCCTCCACTTT.

This clone was found once. The V gene is TRBV27, the J gene TRBJ1-5, with 9 bases matching TRBD1. V lost 2 bases, J lost 6 bases, and 17 bases stayed unmatched. Germline V gene lookup returns CDR1 MNHEY and CDR2 SMNVEV (reference sequence). CDR3 length: 19 amino acids. This CDR3 is CASSLGPGLQGAQGQPQHF. In DNA form, the CDR3 reads TGTGCCAGCAGTTTAGGGCCGGGATTACAGGGGGCGCAGGGTCAGCCCCAGCATTTT.

The V and J genes are TRBV25-1 and TRBJ1-2; tentative D call: TRBD1 (6 bases). Germline V gives CDR1 MGHDK, CDR2 SYGVNS. The V end lost 6 bases, the J end lost 3 bases, and 14 bases lay between the germline ends. The CDR3 loop spans 14 amino acids. In DNA form, the CDR3 reads TGTGCCAGCAGCGAAAGGGGGGGGGACTATGGCTACACCTTC. Residues: CASSERGGDYGYTF.

The genes are TRBV4-2 and TRBJ1-2; D gene ambiguous. Germline assignment: CDR1 LGHNA and CDR2 YNFKEQ. This CDR3 is built from 14 residues. V was cut by 0 bases and J by 4 bases, with 9 bases left in between. The CDR3 sequence is CASSQDTKSYGYTF. As DNA, the CDR3 is TGTGCCAGCAGCCAAGATACAAAGTCCTATGGCTACACCTTC.

This chain links TRBV5-6 with TRBJ1-1; TRBD1 might be the D (5 bases). The germline V gene has CDR1 SGHDT and CDR2 YYEEEE. The CDR3 is made up of 13 amino acids. The V end lost 6 bases, the J end lost 1 base, and 10 bases lay between the germline ends. CDR3 residues: CASILGGNTEAFF. CDR3 nucleotide sequence: TGTGCCAGCATCCTGGGGGGGAACACTGAAGCTTTCTTT.

The rearrangement uses TRBV7-3 and TRBJ2-2, with TRBD1 matching over 8 bases. After removal of 6 bases from V and 0 bases from J, the junction contained 3 bases not matched to a gene. Germline V lookup: CDR1 SGHTA, CDR2 FQGTGA. The CDR3 spans 15 residues. The CDR3 bases are TGTGCCAGCAGTGGACAGGGCTCGAACACCGGGGAGCTGTTTTTT. This encodes CASSGQGSNTGELFF.

This chain joins TRBV25-1 and TRBJ1-2; possible D gene TRBD1, 6 bases. Per the germline V gene, CDR1 is MGHDK and CDR2 is SYGVNS. Trimming stripped 8 bases from V and 5 bases from J, with 12 bases between. This CDR3 has 12 residues. The chain's CDR3 is CASEDRLYGYTF. CDR3 nucleotide sequence: TGTGCCAGCGAAGACAGGCTATATGGCTACACCTTC.

This clone was recorded only once. V is TRBV7-2 and J is TRBJ2-1; D unresolved. This CDR3 region has 12 residues. V was shortened by 6 bases and J by 5 bases, with 8 bases between the two germline ends. Germline V CDR1 and CDR2: SGHTA, FQGNSA. The CDR3 coding sequence is TGTGCCAGCAGGGCCCCAAACAATGAGCAGTTCTTC. Translation: CASRAPNNEQFF.

This clone has just a few counts. The chain carries TRBV4-1 and TRBJ1-2, with 10 nucleotides matching TRBD1. V was clipped by 3 bases and J by 3 bases; unmatched bases: 16. Germline CDR1 MGHRA, CDR2 YSYEKL. The CDR3 extends over 19 amino acids. CDR3 in DNA: TGCGCCAGCAGCCACCCAGACTCACCGGGACAGGGGTTTTACTATGGCTACACCTTC. Its translation is CASSHPDSPGQGFYYGYTF.

This rearrangement joins TRBV7-3 to TRBJ2-2, with D perhaps TRBD2 (7 bases). Trimming cost V 2 bases and J 4 bases, with 11 bases left between them. CDR1 and CDR2 from the germline V gene are SGHTA and FQGTGA. The CDR3 sequence is 15 residues long. The CDR3 DNA follows: TGTGCCAGCAGCTTAGGGGGGGGGCCCACCGGGGAGCTGTTTTTT. Translation: CASSLGGGPTGELFF. The variable domain in full, completed from reference TRBV7-3 and TRBJ2-2, reads GAGVSQTPSNKVTEKGKYVELRCDPISGHTALYWYRQSLGQGPEFLIYFQGTGAADDSGLPNDRFFAVRPEGSVSTLKIQRTERGDSAVYLCASSLGGGPTGELFFGEGSRLTVL.

The chain links TRBV11-1 to TRBJ1-4; possibly TRBD1 for D (5 bases). This CDR3 contains 13 residues. Germline values: CDR1 SGHAT, CDR2 FQDESV (reference sequence). V dropped 4 bases and J dropped 7 bases, with 10 bases sitting between them. CDR3 sequence reads: CASSSPGGEKLFF. Here the CDR3 DNA reads TGTGCCAGCAGCTCGCCCGGGGGTGAAAAACTGTTTTTT.

This clone was found a few times. At one end, the junction sequence differs from germline, possibly due to a read error. CDR3 nucleotides: TGTGCCTGCAGTGGGGCCCCGAACACCGGGGAGCTGTTTTTT. The encoded protein is CACSGAPNTGELFF. The chain has TRBV30 and TRBJ2-2, with D perhaps TRBD1 (5 bases). The length of the CDR3 is 14 residues. Looked up from germline, CDR1 is GTSNPN and CDR2 is SVGIG (reference sequence).

Details on this clone: Germline and junction disagree at one end, which may indicate a read error. The V and J genes are TRBV7-7 and TRBJ1-1; a weak D match, TRBD1 (5 bases). CDR3 length equals 13 residues. Germline lookup yields CDR1 SSHAT and CDR2 FNYEAQ (reference sequence). CDR3 residues: CASSFRENTEAFF. The CDR3, as DNA: TGTGCTAGCAGCTTCAGGGAGAACACTGAAGCTTTCTTT.

The chain employs TRBV4-1 and TRBJ1-2; 9 positions match TRBD1. Trimming removed 2 bases from V and 6 bases from J; junction bases left unmatched: 10. Per germline, CDR1 MGHRA and CDR2 YSYEKL. This CDR3 has 16 residues. CDR3 amino acids: CASSQFPGQGRDGYTF. The DNA for the CDR3 is TGCGCCAGCAGCCAATTCCCGGGACAGGGAAGGGATGGCTACACCTTC.

The rearrangement uses TRBV11-2 and TRBJ1-6; TRBD1 matches 8 bases. With V trimmed by 2 bases and J by 8 bases, 17 bases remained unmatched. CDR1 and CDR2 from the germline V gene are SGHAT and FQNNGV. This CDR3 spans 19 amino acids. The CDR3 spells CASSLSPDRADPYHSPLHF. The CDR3 DNA follows: TGTGCCAGCAGCTTAAGTCCGGACAGGGCAGATCCCTACCATTCACCCCTCCACTTT.

The chain uses TRBV2 and TRBJ1-5; tentatively, D is TRBD1 (5 bases). Trimming left V 8 bases short and J 6 bases short, with 8 bases between. CDR3 size: 11 residues. Per germline, CDR1 SNHLY and CDR2 FYNNEI. The CDR3 sequence: CASGGIQPQHF. The CDR3 DNA is TGTGCCAGCGGGGGGATTCAGCCCCAGCATTTT.

The chain couples TRBV5-1 to TRBJ1-6; D uncertain. V was shortened by 2 bases and J by 8 bases, with 11 bases between the two germline ends. This CDR3 region has 14 residues. Germline V gene sequence: CDR1 SGHRS, CDR2 YFSETQ. The DNA of the CDR3 is TGCGCCAGCAGCTTCGGGGAGGGCGATTCACCCCTCCACTTT. It yields the protein CASSFGEGDSPLHF.

The chain employs TRBV6-5 and TRBJ1-5; no firm D call. The CDR3 sequence is 11 residues long. Germline V CDR1 and CDR2: MNHEY, SVGAGI. V was shortened by 8 bases and J by 7 bases, with 9 bases between the two germline ends. CDR3 coding DNA: TGTGCCAGCGGCGGGGTACAGCCCCAGCATTTT. The encoded protein is CASGGVQPQHF.

V is TRBV30 and J is TRBJ1-1; no clear D gene. The germline CDR1 and CDR2 sequences are GTSNPN and SVGIG (reference sequence). V lost 0 bases, J lost 0 bases, and 8 bases lay in between. CDR3 length equals 14 residues. As DNA, the CDR3 is TGTGCCTGGAGTGTACATCCTGTGAACACTGAAGCTTTCTTT. This translates into CAWSVHPVNTEAFF.

Here the CDR3 reads CASSYYMGDSRETQYF. For the CDR3, the DNA is TGTGCCAGCAGTTATTATATGGGCGATTCGCGAGAGACCCAGTACTTC. This chain links TRBV7-9 with TRBJ2-5; D is undetermined. V lost 6 bases and J 4 bases, leaving 21 bases between the germline ends. Germline V gene lookup returns CDR1 SEHNR and CDR2 FQNEAQ (reference sequence). This CDR3 region has 16 residues.

Concerning this clone itself: The limits of the CDR3 on the DNA are not certain, so only TCRdb's listed CDR3 is given. V gene TRBV5-5 combines with J gene TRBJ1-1. Germline CDR1 is SGHKS and CDR2 is YYEKEE (reference sequence). Termini included, the CDR3 measures 14 amino acids. CDR3 region: CASSFLEKNTEAFF.

This clone was seen only a few times. This chain joins TRBV6-6 and TRBJ2-1; 8 nucleotides agree with TRBD2. Germline V gene lookup returns CDR1 MNHNY and CDR2 SVGAGI (reference sequence). The CDR3 extends over 12 amino acids. CDR3 sequence: CAGRGDDNEQFF. CDR3 coding DNA: TGTGCTGGGCGGGGGGACGACAATGAGCAGTTCTTC.

This clone appeared a single time. The chain is built from TRBV10-2 and TRBJ1-1, with a weak D call TRBD1 (6 bases). The V gene lost 10 bases and the J gene lost 3 bases, with 15 bases spanning the gap. The CDR3 is made up of 13 amino acids. Germline V CDR1 and CDR2: WSHSY, SAAADI. The CDR3 DNA follows: TGCGCCACCCAACAGGGTGGTGACACTGAAGCTTTCTTT. This codes for CATQQGGDTEAFF.